Reported below is one T cell receptor beta chain. Antigen: not known. The data belong to a study of cytomegalovirus exposure and HLA in healthy donors. General observations from the study: Association of about 17,000 TCR beta sequences with HLA alleles was found at 0.05 false discovery rate in a later analysis. In a later analysis, TCR beta V- and J-gene trimming was associated with a missense DCLRE1C variant.

Germline V gene lookup returns CDR1 SEHNR and CDR2 FQNEAQ (reference sequence). CDR3 size: 14 residues. V was pared by 5 bases and J by 10 bases, with 13 bases of the junction left unmatched. The PCR contained 60 Vbeta and 13 Jbeta primers. The method was immunoSEQ multiplex PCR; TCRdb's version includes in-frame clones alone and lacks a portion of them. The top ten clones hold over 2.5% of a sample with roughly 120,000 clones, 8.5% to 10% of them seen once. Material: PBMCs. The chain links TRBV7-9 to TRBJ2-7; 8 bases map to TRBD1. The sequence was collected from a man under 40 in good health and CMV-seronegative. Written as DNA, the CDR3 is TGTGCCAGCAGCCCCGCAGGGGGCAGGGGGCGACAGTACTTC. Translation gives CASSPAGGRGRQYF.